A selection of T cell receptor beta chains follows, all from one sample in a study of blood T cell repertoires in COVID-19. Profiling relied on immunoSEQ multiplex PCR, and the TCRdb table lists in-frame clones only, not all of them. Here the sample spans about 100,000 clones, approximately 92% being singletons. The sample consisted of peripheral blood. The receptors derive from a man in his forties or fifties with active COVID-19. CDR3s leave out the opening cysteine and the closing phenylalanine or tryptophan. Clone size is not always given. Where it is, it says once, few, many or a class for expanded clones.

abundance | v_gene | CDR3aa
. | TRBV29-1 | SGTLTNEKLF
. | TRBV10-1 | ASSEGAPESYEQY
. | TRBV4-2 | ASSQPRVAIHNEQF
. | TRBV2 | ASRAEEGNQPQH
. | TRBV18 | ASSPETGNTEAF
. | TRBV3-1/TRBV3-2 | ASSQFRAGEQF
. | TRBV11-2 | ASSSSPGTGSRGYT
. | TRBV5-1 | ASSPEGVGNNEQF
once | TRBV3-1/TRBV3-2 | ASSQDWTSTKTQY
. | TRBV5-6 | ASSFPGEGTQY
. | TRBV6-1 | ASSEGAGGYNEQF
once | TRBV5-6 | TSRQGLSSGANVLT
. | TRBV5-1 | ASSSSSGSTTGELF
. | TRBV6-5 | ASSPGQGVLEQY
. | TRBV18 | ASSPSGGPTEAF
. | TRBV12-3/TRBV12-4 | ASSLAGAGELF
. | TRBV5-1 | ASSLDLETQY
. | TRBV5-1 | ASSLGQGLNTEAF
. | TRBV28 | ASGAGASTDTQY
. | TRBV6-6 | ASILGPGNQPQH
. | TRBV6-2/TRBV6-3 | ASSYLGIADTQY
. | TRBV5-1 | ASSLAVSGRANTGELF
. | TRBV10-1 | ASSGTGGPSEQF
. | TRBV18 | ASSPLETGAVAGELF
once | TRBV10-3 | AISARDEQY
. | TRBV6-5 | ASSQGVQQPQH
. | TRBV4-1 | ASSQDGLALTDTQY
few | TRBV5-4 | ASSFNSGSSYEQY
. | TRBV7-3 | ASSQTGGANGELF
many | TRBV5-1 | ASSLVRASGRNEQF
. | TRBV4-2 | ASSQVGLAGTTDTQY
. | TRBV11-2 | ASSIWGQGTDTQY
once | TRBV7-2 | ASSTSGAESWEQY
. | TRBV5-1 | ASSLNAQGARTEAF
once | TRBV6-5 | ASSYSSGHSYGYT
. | TRBV3-1/TRBV3-2 | ASSHGTGVGNTIY